This T cell receptor (beta chain) was sequenced for a study of T-cell memory formation after mild COVID-19. Study-level information: Largely donor-specific sequence clusters came from a couple of donors.

Using its own MiXCR run on the 5' RACE reads, TCRdb lists one record per CDR3 protein. The table includes under 300,000 distinct CDR3 sequences, 18% detected once. The CDR3 is made up of 15 amino acids. Germline V lookup: CDR1 SGHRS, CDR2 YFSETQ. Trimming left V 1 base short and J 0 bases short, with 10 bases between. The TCR originated in a man younger than 35 who had mild COVID-19 (a few samples of this study predate the infection). Cell type and time point are not known. The sequencing sample was made of PBMCs or a T cell subset sorted from them (not recorded which). The chain carries TRBV5-1 and TRBJ1-2; tentatively, D is TRBD1 (6 bases). Here the CDR3 DNA reads TGCGCCAGCAGCTTGTCGGACAGCACTAACTATGGCTACACCTTC. Its translation: CASSLSDSTNYGYTF. Drawing the rest from reference TRBV5-1 and TRBJ1-2, the complete variable domain is KAGVTQTPRYLIKTRGQQVTLSCSPISGHRSVSWYQQTPGQGLQFLFEYFSETQRNKGNFPGRFSGRQFSNSRSEMNVSTLELGDSALYLCASSLSDSTNYGYTFGSGTRLTVV.